This T cell receptor beta chain was obtained from a study of blood T cell repertoires in COVID-19. The ends lost 3 bases at V and 1 base at J; junction bases unmatched: 0. Germline assignment: CDR1 SGHRS and CDR2 YFSETQ. This CDR3 has 15 amino acids. Produced via immunoSEQ multiplex PCR; TCRdb's table is partial and in-frame only. The data hold 250,000 to 300,000 clones, with 85% observed a single time. Living in under 30 US areas, the participants were between 18 and 89 years of age. During the 2 weeks before they entered the study, exposed participants had met someone with a PCR-confirmed or clinician-diagnosed COVID-19 case.

The clonotype comes from a woman aged 50 to 60 who had been exposed to COVID-19. The chain combines TRBV5-1 with TRBJ1-4; 10 nucleotides match TRBD1. The material sequenced was PBMCs or T cells enriched from blood (not recorded which). The CDR3 spells CASSWTGGTNEKLFF. CDR3 bases: TGCGCCAGCAGCTGGACAGGGGGAACTAATGAAAAACTGTTTTTT.